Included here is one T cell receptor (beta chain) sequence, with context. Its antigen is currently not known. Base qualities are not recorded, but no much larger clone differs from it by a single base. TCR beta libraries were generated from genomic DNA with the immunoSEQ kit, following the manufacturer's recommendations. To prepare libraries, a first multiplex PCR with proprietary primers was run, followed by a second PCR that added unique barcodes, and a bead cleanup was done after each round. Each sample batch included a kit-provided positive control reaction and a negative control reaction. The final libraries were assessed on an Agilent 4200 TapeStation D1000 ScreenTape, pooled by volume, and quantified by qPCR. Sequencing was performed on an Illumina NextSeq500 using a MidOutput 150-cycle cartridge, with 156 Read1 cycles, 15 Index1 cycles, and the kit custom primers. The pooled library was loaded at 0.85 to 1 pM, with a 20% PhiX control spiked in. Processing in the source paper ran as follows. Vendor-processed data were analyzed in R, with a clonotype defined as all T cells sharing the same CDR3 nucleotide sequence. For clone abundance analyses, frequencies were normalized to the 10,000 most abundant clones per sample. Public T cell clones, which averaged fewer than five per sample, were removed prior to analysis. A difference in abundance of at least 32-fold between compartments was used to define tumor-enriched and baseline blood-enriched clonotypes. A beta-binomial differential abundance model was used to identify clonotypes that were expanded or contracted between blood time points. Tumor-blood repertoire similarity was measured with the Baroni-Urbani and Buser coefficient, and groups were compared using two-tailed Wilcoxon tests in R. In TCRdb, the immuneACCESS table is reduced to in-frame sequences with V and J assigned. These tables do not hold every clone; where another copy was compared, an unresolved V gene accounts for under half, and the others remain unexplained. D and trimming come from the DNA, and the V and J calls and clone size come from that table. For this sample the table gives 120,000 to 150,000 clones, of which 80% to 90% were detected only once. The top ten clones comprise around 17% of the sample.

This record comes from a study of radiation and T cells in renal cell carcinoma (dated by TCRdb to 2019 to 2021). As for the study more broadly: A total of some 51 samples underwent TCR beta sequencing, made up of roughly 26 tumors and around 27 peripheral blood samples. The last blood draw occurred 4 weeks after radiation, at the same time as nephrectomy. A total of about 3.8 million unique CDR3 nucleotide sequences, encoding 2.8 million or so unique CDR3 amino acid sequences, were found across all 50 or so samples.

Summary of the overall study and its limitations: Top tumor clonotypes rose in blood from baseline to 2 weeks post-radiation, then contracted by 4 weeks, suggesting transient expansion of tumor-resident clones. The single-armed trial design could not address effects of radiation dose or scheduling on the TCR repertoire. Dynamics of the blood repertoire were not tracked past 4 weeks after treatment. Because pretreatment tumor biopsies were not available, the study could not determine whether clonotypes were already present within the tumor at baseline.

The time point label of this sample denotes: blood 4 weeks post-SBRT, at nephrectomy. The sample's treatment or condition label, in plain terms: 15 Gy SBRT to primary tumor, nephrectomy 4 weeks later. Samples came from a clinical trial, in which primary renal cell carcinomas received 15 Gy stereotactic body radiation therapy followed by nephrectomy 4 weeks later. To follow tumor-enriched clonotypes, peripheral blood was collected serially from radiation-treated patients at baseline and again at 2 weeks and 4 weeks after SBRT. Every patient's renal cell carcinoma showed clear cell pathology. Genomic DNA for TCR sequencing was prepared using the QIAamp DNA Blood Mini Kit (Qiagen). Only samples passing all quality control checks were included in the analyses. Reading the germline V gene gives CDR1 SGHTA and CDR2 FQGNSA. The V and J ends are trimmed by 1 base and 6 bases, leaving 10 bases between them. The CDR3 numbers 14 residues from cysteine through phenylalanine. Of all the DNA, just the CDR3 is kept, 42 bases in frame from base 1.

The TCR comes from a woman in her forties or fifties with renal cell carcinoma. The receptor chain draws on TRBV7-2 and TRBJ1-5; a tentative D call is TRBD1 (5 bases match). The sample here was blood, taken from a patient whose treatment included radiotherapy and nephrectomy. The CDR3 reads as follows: CASSLDRGSQPQHF. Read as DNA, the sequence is TGTGCCAGCAGCTTAGATCGGGGGAGTCAGCCCCAGCATTTT. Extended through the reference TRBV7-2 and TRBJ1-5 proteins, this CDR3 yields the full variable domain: GAGVSQSPSNKVTEKGKDVELRCDPISGHTALYWYRQSLGQGLEFLIYFQGNSAPDKSGLPSDRFSAERTGGSVSTLTIQRTQQEDSAVYLCASSLDRGSQPQHFGDGTRLSIL.